This T cell receptor (beta chain) is from a study of CD8 T cells in ankylosing spondylitis. Notes on the study in general: Seemingly distinctive of ankylosing spondylitis blood was a TCR beta motif formed by eight highly homologous variants. Disease-linked clones were found to be CD8+ and relatively rare in peripheral blood. Reportedly, significant enrichment of disease-linked clones occurred in matched ankylosing spondylitis synovial fluid.

This CDR3 has 18 residues. Looked up from germline, CDR1 is SNHLY and CDR2 is FYNNEI. J was trimmed by 2 bases and V by 4 bases; bases with no gene match: 10. This clonotype was counted at least ten times. What it binds is not known. Each TCR beta library was made by quantitative 5'-RACE that incorporated molecular barcodes. One entry per CDR3 protein, called by TCRdb with MiXCR from the 5' RACE reads. Here the sample spans roughly 97,000 distinct CDR3 sequences, about 8.3% being singletons. The genes are TRBV2 and TRBJ2-3; TRBD2 agrees at 12 bases. The source is a male donor with ankylosing spondylitis or in good health (not recorded which). Sequences were obtained from blood, either unsorted or a sorted T cell fraction (not recorded which). The CDR3 DNA reads as TGTGCCAGCAGTGTAAGACTCGGACTAGCGGGGCCCACAGATACGCAGTATTTT. This gives the protein CASSVRLGLAGPTDTQYF.